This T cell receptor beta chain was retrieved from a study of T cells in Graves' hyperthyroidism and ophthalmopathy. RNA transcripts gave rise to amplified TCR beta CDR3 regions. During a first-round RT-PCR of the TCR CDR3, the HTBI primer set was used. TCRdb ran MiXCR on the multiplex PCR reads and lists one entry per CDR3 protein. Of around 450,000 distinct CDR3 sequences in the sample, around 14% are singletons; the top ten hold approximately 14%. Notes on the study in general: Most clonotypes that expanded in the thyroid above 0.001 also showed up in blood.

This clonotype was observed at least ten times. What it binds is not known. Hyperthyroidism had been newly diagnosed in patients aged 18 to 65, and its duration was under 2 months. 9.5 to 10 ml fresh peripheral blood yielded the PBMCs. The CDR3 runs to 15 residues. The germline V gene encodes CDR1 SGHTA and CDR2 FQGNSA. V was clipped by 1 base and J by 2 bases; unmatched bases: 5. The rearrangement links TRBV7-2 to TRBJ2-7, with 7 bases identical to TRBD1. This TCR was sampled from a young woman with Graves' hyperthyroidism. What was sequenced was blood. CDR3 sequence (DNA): TGTGCCAGCAGCTTAGTAGGCAGGGGGACCTACGAGCAGTACTTC. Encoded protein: CASSLVGRGTYEQYF. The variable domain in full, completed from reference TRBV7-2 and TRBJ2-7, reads GAGVSQSPSNKVTEKGKDVELRCDPISGHTALYWYRQSLGQGLEFLIYFQGNSAPDKSGLPSDRFSAERTGGSVSTLTIQRTQQEDSAVYLCASSLVGRGTYEQYFGPGTRLTVT.